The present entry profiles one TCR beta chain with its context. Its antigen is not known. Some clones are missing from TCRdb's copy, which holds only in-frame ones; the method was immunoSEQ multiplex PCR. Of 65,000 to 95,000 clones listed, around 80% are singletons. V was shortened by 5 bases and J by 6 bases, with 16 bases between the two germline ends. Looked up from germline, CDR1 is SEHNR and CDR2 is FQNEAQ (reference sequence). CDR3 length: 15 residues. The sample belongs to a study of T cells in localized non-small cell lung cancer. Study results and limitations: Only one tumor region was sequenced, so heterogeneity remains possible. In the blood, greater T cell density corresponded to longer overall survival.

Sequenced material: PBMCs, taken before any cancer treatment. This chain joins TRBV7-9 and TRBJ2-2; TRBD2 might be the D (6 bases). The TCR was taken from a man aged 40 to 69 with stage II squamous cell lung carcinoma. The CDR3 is CASSQDGGPSGELFF. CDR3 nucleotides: TGTGCCAGCAGCCAAGACGGAGGGCCCTCCGGGGAGCTGTTTTTT.